The clone carrying this TCR beta chain was detected only a few times. What it binds is unknown. The data stem from a study of T cells in Graves' hyperthyroidism and ophthalmopathy. TCR beta CDR3 regions were amplified from RNA. The TCR CDR3 was amplified in a first-round RT-PCR using the HTBI primer set. Using its own MiXCR run on the multiplex PCR reads, TCRdb lists one record per CDR3 protein. The table lists 500,000 to 800,000 distinct CDR3 sequences, about 45% of them singletons. Trimming took off 1 base at V and 3 bases at J, with 7 bases between the two ends. The CDR3 has 14 amino acids. General study findings and limits: Clonotypes that were expanded in thyroid above 0.001 mostly appeared in blood too. The model predicted ophthalmopathy a median roughly six months before onset.

J is TRBJ1-3 and V is TRBV12-3 or TRBV12-4; D remains unclear. The receptor was isolated from an adult man with Graves' disease, either hyperthyroidism or ophthalmopathy (not recorded which). Sequencing used peripheral blood or thyroid tissue (not recorded which). The CDR3 spells CASSLVPGGNTIYF. The CDR3 DNA sequence: TGTGCCAGCAGTTTAGTGCCCGGTGGAAACACCATATATTTT.